Shown below are 5 T cell receptor beta chains from a single sample sequenced in a study of vaccination and CD4 T cells after COVID-19. CD4+ T cells that had been cultured provided DNA sequenced with the Oncomine TCR Beta short-read assay. TCRdb re-called the PCR reads through MiXCR, storing one row per CDR3 protein. This sample has approximately 23,000 distinct CDR3 sequences, with around two fifths found just once. Time point denoted: late sampling 161 to 241 days after vaccination in a few convalescent patients. As to treatment: approximately nine-day PBMC culture with coronavirus spike peptide pools or control peptides (ViraFEST assay). The antigens these receptors bind are not known. Here the sequenced sample was CD4+ T cells from blood, cultured in vitro, taken about 7 months after SARS-CoV-2 vaccination. These receptors all stem from a human donor who had recovered from COVID-19.

The rearrangement links TRBV20-1 to TRBJ2-5, with a weak D call TRBD1 (6 bases). V dropped 5 bases and J dropped 1 base, with 8 bases sitting between them. The CDR3 extends over 12 amino acids. Germline CDR1 is DFQATT and CDR2 is SNEGSKA (reference sequence). In DNA, the CDR3 is TGCAGTGCTGGACAGCTCCAAGAGACCCAGTACTTC. Protein product: CSAGQLQETQYF.

This clonotype was observed once. The chain employs TRBV10-3 and TRBJ2-1; D unclear. CDR3 size: 14 residues. Trimming took off 0 bases at V and 7 bases at J, with 10 bases between the two ends. Germline-derived CDR1 and CDR2 are ENHRY and SYGVKD. The CDR3 nucleotides read TGTGCCATCAGTGAGTCTGGACGTGGGAATGAGCAGTTCTTC. Its translation: CAISESGRGNEQFF.

In this sample, this clonotype turned up a few times. The rearrangement uses TRBV7-9 and TRBJ1-5; TRBD1 matches at 8 bases. J lost 6 bases, V lost 5 bases, and 9 bases had no gene match. The CDR3 totals 15 residues. Germline V gene sequence: CDR1 SEHNR, CDR2 FQNEAQ (reference sequence). The CDR3 sequence: CASSATTGGGQPQHF. The CDR3, as DNA: TGTGCCAGCAGCGCCACCACAGGGGGAGGTCAGCCCCAGCATTTT.

This chain joins TRBV20-1 and TRBJ2-3, with D hard to call. There are 14 residues in the CDR3. Germline CDR1 is DFQATT and CDR2 is SNEGSKA (reference sequence). V was clipped by 3 bases and J by 5 bases, with 15 bases between them. The CDR3: CSASGGQVLDTQYF. The CDR3 coding sequence is TGCAGTGCTAGTGGTGGTCAGGTTTTAGATACGCAGTATTTT.

The rearrangement links TRBV4-2 to TRBJ1-2; D perhaps matches TRBD1 (6 bases). Trimming left V 1 base short and J 4 bases short, with 19 bases between. CDR1 and CDR2 (germline): LGHNA, YNFKEQ. The CDR3 spans 17 residues. CDR3 coding DNA: TGTGCCAGCAGCCAAGCGGAGGTGGACAGAGATTTCTATGGCTACACCTTC. It specifies CASSQAEVDRDFYGYTF.